This T cell receptor beta chain was recovered during a study of early stage breast cancer tumors. Clones were read by immunoSEQ multiplex PCR, and TCRdb kept only the in-frame ones, dropping some. The profile shows 1,500 or so clones, over 75% of them singletons. The germline V gene has CDR1 SNHLY and CDR2 FYNNEI. The length of the CDR3 is 15 residues. The V end was cut by 7 bases, the J end by 5 bases, with 20 bases between. The sequence derives from a person aged 45-65 years with breast cancer. The specimen was normal breast tissue next to the tumor. The chain links TRBV2 to TRBJ1-1; D possibly corresponds to TRBD1 (6 bases). CDR3: CASTVPTGGATEAFF. Written as DNA, the CDR3 is TGTGCCAGCACCGTTCCTACCGGGGGCGCAACTGAAGCTTTCTTT.